These T cell receptor beta chains were read from a single sample in a study of T cell responses to AZD1222 COVID-19 vaccine. Some clones are missing from TCRdb's copy, which holds only in-frame ones; the method was immunoSEQ multiplex PCR. The data contain 100,000 to 150,000 clones, 85% to 95% of them singletons. The specimen comprised peripheral blood, sampled on day 0 of AZD1222 vaccination. The receptors shown here come from an adult in good health. Each CDR3 is given with its conserved first and last residue. A D gene is named only where the DNA matches it firmly. Some rows mark clone size as missing; the rest say once, few, many or name a class of expanded clone.

D: NA
V: TRBV7-3
J: TRBJ2-7
size: NA
CDR3: CASSLSSGSAYEQYF
DNA: TGTGCCAGCAGCTTAAGTTCCGGAAGTGCCTACGAGCAGTACTTC

D: NA
V: TRBV15
J: TRBJ1-1
size: few
CDR3: CATRVAGMNTEAFF
DNA: TGTGCCACCAGAGTGGCAGGGATGAACACTGAAGCTTTCTTT

D: TRBD2
V: TRBV18
J: TRBJ2-1
size: NA
CDR3: CASSSTSRDNEQFF
DNA: TGTGCCAGCTCATCGACTAGCAGGGACAATGAGCAGTTCTTC

D: TRBD2
V: TRBV4-1
J: TRBJ2-7
size: NA
CDR3: CASSQVGGGAREQYF
DNA: TGCGCCAGCAGCCAAGTGGGCGGGGGGGCTAGAGAGCAGTACTTC

D: NA
V: TRBV19
J: TRBJ1-2
size: NA
CDR3: CASSIQGQDGYTF
DNA: TGTGCCAGTAGTATACAGGGTCAGGATGGCTACACCTTC

D: NA
V: TRBV9
J: TRBJ1-2
size: NA
CDR3: CASSAGGTGNYGYTF
DNA: TGTGCCAGCAGCGCCGGCGGGACCGGTAACTATGGCTACACCTTC

D: NA
V: TRBV5-8
J: TRBJ1-2
size: NA
CDR3: CASSLAPHYGYTF
DNA: TGTGCCAGCAGCTTGGCCCCCCACTATGGCTACACCTTC

D: TRBD2
V: TRBV7-2
J: TRBJ2-1
size: NA
CDR3: CASSLVTGRGNEQFF
DNA: TGTGCCAGCAGCTTAGTCACCGGGAGGGGGAATGAGCAGTTCTTC

D: TRBD1
V: TRBV5-1
J: TRBJ2-1
size: NA
CDR3: CASSPSGDSSSYNEQFF
DNA: TGCGCCAGCAGCCCGAGTGGGGACAGTAGCTCCTACAATGAGCAGTTCTTC

D: NA
V: TRBV5-4
J: TRBJ2-5
size: NA
CDR3: CASSLEVGVGSGTQYF
DNA: TGTGCCAGCAGCTTAGAAGTGGGGGTGGGGTCTGGGACCCAGTACTTC

D: NA
V: TRBV2
J: TRBJ1-4
size: NA
CDR3: CASVGQEEKLFF
DNA: TGTGCCAGCGTGGGACAAGAAGAAAAACTGTTTTTT

D: NA
V: TRBV30
J: TRBJ2-7
size: few
CDR3: CAWSRRPYEQYF
DNA: TGTGCCTGGAGCCGCCGCCCCTACGAGCAGTACTTC

D: TRBD2
V: TRBV4-2
J: TRBJ2-4
size: once
CDR3: CASSPPGGGGNIQYF
DNA: TGTGCCAGCAGCCCCCCGGGGGGGGGAGGGAACATTCAGTACTTC

D: NA
V: TRBV6-6
J: TRBJ2-1
size: NA
CDR3: CASSLLDVGNEQFF
DNA: TGTGCCAGCAGTTTGTTGGACGTAGGGAATGAGCAGTTCTTC

D: TRBD1
V: TRBV10-3
J: TRBJ1-5
size: NA
CDR3: CAISGTGVQPQHF
DNA: TGTGCCATCAGTGGGACAGGGGTTCAGCCCCAGCATTTT

D: NA
V: TRBV6-2/TRBV6-3
J: TRBJ2-7
size: NA
CDR3: CASSYSVTYEQYF
DNA: TGTGCCAGCAGTTATAGCGTAACCTACGAGCAGTACTTC

D: TRBD2
V: TRBV2
J: TRBJ2-2
size: NA
CDR3: CASSLAGGPPNTGELFF
DNA: TGTGCCAGCAGCCTAGCGGGGGGGCCCCCGAACACCGGGGAGCTGTTTTTT

D: NA
V: TRBV5-1
J: TRBJ1-3
size: few
CDR3: CASSLGQQNTIYF
DNA: TGCGCCAGCAGCTTGGGACAGCAAAACACCATATATTTT

D: NA
V: TRBV19
J: TRBJ1-5
size: NA
CDR3: CASSEGSRQPQHF
DNA: TGTGCCAGTAGTGAGGGGTCTCGCCAGCCCCAGCATTTT

D: TRBD1
V: TRBV9
J: TRBJ1-1
size: NA
CDR3: CASSLRQGASTEAFF
DNA: TGTGCCAGCAGCTTAAGACAGGGGGCGAGCACTGAAGCTTTCTTT

D: NA
V: TRBV27
J: TRBJ2-7
size: NA
CDR3: CASWVPGSEQYF
DNA: TGTGCCAGCTGGGTCCCAGGGAGCGAGCAGTACTTC

D: TRBD2
V: TRBV27
J: TRBJ2-1
size: NA
CDR3: CASHTSGNYNEQFF
DNA: TGTGCCAGCCATACTAGCGGAAATTACAATGAGCAGTTCTTC

D: NA
V: TRBV7-9
J: TRBJ1-6
size: NA
CDR3: CASIGRRPPLHF
DNA: TGTGCCAGCATTGGAAGAAGGCCACCCCTCCACTTT

D: NA
V: TRBV25-1
J: TRBJ2-5
size: NA
CDR3: CASTGGTGSETQYF
DNA: TGTGCCAGCACCGGAGGAACAGGTTCAGAGACCCAGTACTTC

D: TRBD2
V: TRBV5-5
J: TRBJ2-2
size: NA
CDR3: CASSFGTSGGLNTGELFF
DNA: TGTGCCAGCAGTTTTGGGACTAGCGGGGGCCTGAACACCGGGGAGCTGTTTTTT

D: NA
V: TRBV19
J: TRBJ2-7
size: NA
CDR3: CASSTGGVYEQYF
DNA: TGTGCCAGTAGTACCGGGGGAGTATACGAGCAGTACTTC

D: TRBD1
V: TRBV14
J: TRBJ2-7
size: NA
CDR3: CASSHRDRLYEQYF
DNA: TGTGCCAGCAGCCACCGGGACAGGTTGTACGAGCAGTACTTC

D: NA
V: TRBV11-2
J: TRBJ2-2
size: NA
CDR3: CASGQGLAGFTGELFF
DNA: TGTGCCAGCGGACAGGGACTAGCAGGGTTCACCGGGGAGCTGTTTTTT

D: NA
V: TRBV30
J: TRBJ2-1
size: NA
CDR3: CAWALGQGGQFF
DNA: TGTGCCTGGGCTTTAGGGCAGGGCGGGCAGTTCTTC

D: NA
V: TRBV6-5
J: TRBJ1-1
size: NA
CDR3: CASGKAGMGNTEAFF
DNA: TGTGCCAGCGGGAAGGCAGGGATGGGGAACACTGAAGCTTTCTTT

D: TRBD1
V: TRBV7-9
J: TRBJ2-5
size: NA
CDR3: CASSSKGTGQETQYF
DNA: TGTGCCAGCAGCAGCAAGGGGACAGGGCAAGAGACCCAGTACTTC

D: TRBD1
V: TRBV19
J: TRBJ1-5
size: NA
CDR3: CASSRDRLNQPQHF
DNA: TGTGCCAGTAGTAGGGACAGGCTCAATCAGCCCCAGCATTTT

D: TRBD1
V: TRBV6-6
J: TRBJ2-7
size: NA
CDR3: CASSDSDRGPYEQYF
DNA: TGTGCCAGCAGTGATTCAGACAGGGGGCCCTACGAGCAGTACTTC

D: NA
V: TRBV6-5
J: TRBJ1-1
size: few
CDR3: CASSYGGEAFF
DNA: TGTGCCAGCAGTTACGGGGGAGAAGCTTTCTTT

D: NA
V: TRBV7-8
J: TRBJ2-7
size: NA
CDR3: CASSFRIAYEQYF
DNA: TGTGCCAGCAGCTTTCGAATAGCCTACGAGCAGTACTTC

D: NA
V: TRBV19
J: TRBJ2-7
size: NA
CDR3: CASSGSSASYEQYF
DNA: TGTGCCAGTAGTGGATCTAGCGCCTCCTACGAGCAGTACTTC

D: TRBD1
V: TRBV10-2
J: TRBJ1-5
size: NA
CDR3: CASSSTGADQPQHF
DNA: TGCGCCAGCAGTTCGACAGGGGCGGACCAGCCCCAGCATTTT

D: NA
V: TRBV4-1
J: TRBJ2-7
size: NA
CDR3: CASSRSSYEQYF
DNA: TGCGCCAGCAGCCGCAGCTCCTACGAGCAGTACTTC

D: NA
V: TRBV9
J: TRBJ2-6
size: NA
CDR3: CASSVGSGANVLTF
DNA: TGTGCCAGCAGCGTGGGCTCTGGGGCCAACGTCCTGACTTTC

D: TRBD2
V: TRBV19
J: TRBJ2-2
size: once
CDR3: CASGAGGLYTGELFF
DNA: TGTGCCAGTGGAGCGGGAGGGCTGTACACCGGGGAGCTGTTTTTT

D: TRBD1
V: TRBV5-4
J: TRBJ1-1
size: NA
CDR3: CASSLGGTGDTEAFF
DNA: TGTGCCAGCAGCTTGGGAGGGACAGGGGACACTGAAGCTTTCTTT

D: NA
V: TRBV4-2
J: TRBJ2-6
size: NA
CDR3: CASSQDGPGSGANVLTF
DNA: TGTGCCAGCAGCCAAGATGGTCCAGGGTCTGGGGCCAACGTCCTGACTTTC

D: TRBD1
V: TRBV14
J: TRBJ1-4
size: few
CDR3: CASSPTGVDEKLFF
DNA: TGTGCCAGCAGCCCGACAGGGGTCGATGAAAAACTGTTTTTT

D: NA
V: TRBV6-5
J: TRBJ2-1
size: NA
CDR3: CASSYFGTEQFF
DNA: TGTGCCAGCAGTTACTTCGGGACAGAGCAGTTCTTC

D: NA
V: TRBV19
J: TRBJ2-7
size: NA
CDR3: CASSIGTSYEQYF
DNA: TGTGCCAGTAGTATAGGGACAAGCTACGAGCAGTACTTC

D: NA
V: TRBV12-5
J: TRBJ2-6
size: NA
CDR3: CASGPSGSGANVLTF
DNA: TGTGCTAGTGGTCCGTCGGGCTCTGGGGCCAACGTCCTGACTTTC

D: NA
V: TRBV7-7
J: TRBJ2-2
size: NA
CDR3: CASSPLQSPNTGELFF
DNA: TGTGCCAGCAGCCCACTGCAGAGTCCGAACACCGGGGAGCTGTTTTTT

D: TRBD2
V: TRBV7-7
J: TRBJ2-1
size: NA
CDR3: CASSPGLAFYNEQFF
DNA: TGTGCTAGCAGCCCGGGACTAGCTTTCTACAATGAGCAGTTCTTC

D: NA
V: TRBV5-1
J: TRBJ2-7
size: NA
CDR3: CASSLDRVTYEQYF
DNA: TGCGCCAGCAGCTTGGACAGGGTAACCTACGAGCAGTACTTC

D: NA
V: TRBV7-2
J: TRBJ2-7
size: NA
CDR3: CASSLGRRVDYEQYF
DNA: TGTGCCAGCAGCTTAGGCCGGCGGGTCGACTACGAGCAGTACTTC

D: TRBD2
V: TRBV6-4
J: TRBJ2-2
size: NA
CDR3: CASSRGGRGELFF
DNA: TGTGCCAGCAGTCGGGGGGGCCGCGGGGAGCTGTTTTTT

D: NA
V: TRBV18
J: TRBJ2-7
size: NA
CDR3: CASSPERDEQYF
DNA: TGTGCCAGCTCACCCGAGCGAGACGAGCAGTACTTC

D: TRBD1
V: TRBV6-2/TRBV6-3
J: TRBJ2-6
size: NA
CDR3: CASSYTSGTGGRSGANVLTF
DNA: TGTGCCAGCAGTTACACATCCGGGACAGGGGGCCGCTCTGGGGCCAACGTCCTGACTTTC